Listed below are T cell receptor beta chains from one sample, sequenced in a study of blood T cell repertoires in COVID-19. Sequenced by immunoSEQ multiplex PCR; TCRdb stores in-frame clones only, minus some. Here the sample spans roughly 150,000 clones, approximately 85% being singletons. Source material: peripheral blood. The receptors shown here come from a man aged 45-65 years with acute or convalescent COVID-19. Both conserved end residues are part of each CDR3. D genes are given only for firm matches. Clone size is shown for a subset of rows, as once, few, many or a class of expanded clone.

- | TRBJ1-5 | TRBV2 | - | TGTGCCAGCAGTTTCCAGGGACTAAGGGGCAATCAGCCCCAGCATTTT | CASSFQGLRGNQPQHF
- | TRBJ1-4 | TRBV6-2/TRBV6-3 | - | TGTGCCAGCAGTTACATAGCGGGACAAACCAGTGCAACTAATGAAAAACTGTTTTTT | CASSYIAGQTSATNEKLFF
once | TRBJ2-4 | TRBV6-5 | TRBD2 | TGTGCCAGCAGTTACCGGCCTACGGGGGGAAACATTCAGTACTTC | CASSYRPTGGNIQYF
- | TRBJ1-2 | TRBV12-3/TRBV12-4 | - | TGTGCCAGCAGTTTTACAAATGACTATGGCTACACCTTC | CASSFTNDYGYTF
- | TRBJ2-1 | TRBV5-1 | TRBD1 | TGCGCCAGCAGCATCTCGCGGGACAGGGCTTACAATGAGCAGTTCTTC | CASSISRDRAYNEQFF
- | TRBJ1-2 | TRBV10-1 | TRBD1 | TGCGCCAGCACCGGAGGTCTCGGGACAGCTGGCTACACCTTC | CASTGGLGTAGYTF
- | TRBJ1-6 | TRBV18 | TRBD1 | TGTGCCAGCTCACCCCTCGACAGGGGAGATTCACCCCTCCACTTT | CASSPLDRGDSPLHF
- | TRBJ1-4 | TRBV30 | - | TGTGCCTGGAAGTGGGGAGGAAAACTGTTTTTT | CAWKWGGKLFF
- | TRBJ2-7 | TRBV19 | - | TGTGCCAGTAGCCCGGGACACACAACCTACGAGCAGTACTTC | CASSPGHTTYEQYF
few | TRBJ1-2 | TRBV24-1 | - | TGTGCCACCAGTGATCCCTCAAGACAGGATGGCTACACCTTC | CATSDPSRQDGYTF
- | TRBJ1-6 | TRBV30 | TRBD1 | TGTGCCTGCCCGGGACAGGGTCGTTCACCCCTCCACTTT | CACPGQGRSPLHF
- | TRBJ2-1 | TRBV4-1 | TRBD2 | TGCGCCAGCAGCCAAAAAGGAGAAGCGGGAGAGTACAATGAGCAGTTCTTC | CASSQKGEAGEYNEQFF
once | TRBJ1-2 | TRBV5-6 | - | TGTGCCAGCAGCTTGATCCAGGGTTTGACTAACTATGGCTACACCTTC | CASSLIQGLTNYGYTF
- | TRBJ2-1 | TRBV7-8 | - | TGTGCCAGCAGCCGAGGGCCAAACAATGAGCAGTTCTTC | CASSRGPNNEQFF
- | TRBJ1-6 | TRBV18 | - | TGTGCCAGCTCACCGGTCGGAGTCGCTTATAATTCACCCCTCCACTTT | CASSPVGVAYNSPLHF
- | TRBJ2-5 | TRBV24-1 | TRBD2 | TGTGCCACCAGTGATTTCGGACTAGCGGGAGCGGAGACCCAGTACTTC | CATSDFGLAGAETQYF
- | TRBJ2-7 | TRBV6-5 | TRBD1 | TGTGCCAGCAGTCCAGGACAGGGTTTTTCCTACGAGCAGTACTTC | CASSPGQGFSYEQYF
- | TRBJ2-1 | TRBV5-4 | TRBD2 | TGTGCCAGCAGCTTGGACCTAGCGGCCGACAATGAGCAGTTCTTC | CASSLDLAADNEQFF
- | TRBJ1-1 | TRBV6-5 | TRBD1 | TGTGCCAGCAGCTCGAAGACAGGGGGCACAGAAGCTTTCTTT | CASSSKTGGTEAFF
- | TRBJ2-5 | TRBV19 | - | TGTGCCAGTAGTTTCACCCCCCCTTTCGGGGAAGCTAGGGAAACGGAGACCCAGTACTTC | CASSFTPPFGEARETETQYF
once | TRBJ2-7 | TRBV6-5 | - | TGTGCCAGCGTGGCCCAGGGATCCTCCTACGAGCAGTACTTC | CASVAQGSSYEQYF
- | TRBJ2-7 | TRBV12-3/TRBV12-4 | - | TGTGCCATCGGGAGGGACAGCTCCTACGAGCAGTACTTC | CAIGRDSSYEQYF
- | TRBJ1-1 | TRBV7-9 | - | TGTGCCAGCAGCTTACAGGGTTGGAACACTGAAGCTTTCTTT | CASSLQGWNTEAFF
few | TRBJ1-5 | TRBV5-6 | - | TGTGCCAGCAGCCGGAGGGGCGGGGGAACCAATCAGCCCCAGCATTTT | CASSRRGGGTNQPQHF
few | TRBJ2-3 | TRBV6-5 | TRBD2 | TGTGCCGCCCGACTAGCGGGACCCACAGATACGCAGTATTTT | CAARLAGPTDTQYF
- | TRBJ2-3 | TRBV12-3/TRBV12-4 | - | TGTGCCAGCACTAACACAGATACGCAGTATTTT | CASTNTDTQYF
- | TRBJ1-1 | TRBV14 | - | TGTGCCAGCAGCTTCGGGGGAAAGAACACTGAAGCTTTCTTT | CASSFGGKNTEAFF
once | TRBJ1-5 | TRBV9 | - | TGTGCCAGCAGCGTAGATCACGGGAATCAGCCCCAGCATTTT | CASSVDHGNQPQHF
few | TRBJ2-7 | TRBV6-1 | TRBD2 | TGTGCCAGCAGTGAAGTAGCGGGAGAAAGGGGCGAGCAGTACTTC | CASSEVAGERGEQYF
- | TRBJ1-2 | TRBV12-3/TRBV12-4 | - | TGTGCCAGCAGTTTAGCAGGGGAACGGGGCTACACCTTC | CASSLAGERGYTF
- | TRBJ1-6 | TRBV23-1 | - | TGCGCCAGCAGTCAAAAAGATGGACACCCGCCTTCACCCCTCCACTTT | CASSQKDGHPPSPLHF
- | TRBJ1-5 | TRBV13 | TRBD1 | TGTGCCAGCAGCTTCGGACAGGGCGATTACGGCAATCAGCCCCAGCATTTT | CASSFGQGDYGNQPQHF
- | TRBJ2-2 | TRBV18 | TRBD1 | TGTGCCAGCTCACCGGGACAGCCACCCTCCGGGGAGCTGTTTTTT | CASSPGQPPSGELFF
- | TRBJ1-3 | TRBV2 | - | TGTGCCAGCAGCCAAATCGGGACTTCTGGAAACACCATATATTTT | CASSQIGTSGNTIYF
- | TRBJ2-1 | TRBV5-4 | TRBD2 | TGTGCCAGCAGCAAGGGACTAGCGGGGGGCAATGAGCAGTTCTTC | CASSKGLAGGNEQFF
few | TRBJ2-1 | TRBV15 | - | TGTGCCACCGCACGCCGGGATGAGCAGTTCTTC | CATARRDEQFF
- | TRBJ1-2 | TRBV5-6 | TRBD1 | TGTGCCAGCGGATCAACAGGGGGCAGCTATGGCTACACCTTC | CASGSTGGSYGYTF
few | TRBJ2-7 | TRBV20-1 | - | TGCAGTGCTAGGTCTGGGCACGAGCAGTACTTC | CSARSGHEQYF
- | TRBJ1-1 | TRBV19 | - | TGTGCCAGTAGTATAGATCTGGGGCCTGAAGCTTTCTTT | CASSIDLGPEAFF
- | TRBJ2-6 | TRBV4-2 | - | TGTGCCAGCAGCCAAGATGGGGGCGCTGGGGCCAACGTCCTGACTTTC | CASSQDGGAGANVLTF
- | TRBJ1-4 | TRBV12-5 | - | TGTGCTAGTGGACTAATCACGGCAACTAATGAAAAACTGTTTTTT | CASGLITATNEKLFF
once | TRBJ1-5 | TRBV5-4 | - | TGTGCCAGCAGCACGGACCCGACGGGACCCCAGCATTTT | CASSTDPTGPQHF
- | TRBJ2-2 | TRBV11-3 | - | TGTGCCAGCAGCTTAGGAAGGGGGAACCCCGGGGAGCTGTTTTTT | CASSLGRGNPGELFF
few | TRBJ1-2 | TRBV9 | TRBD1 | TGTGCCAGCAGCGTCTACAGGGGGGATGGCTACACCTTC | CASSVYRGDGYTF
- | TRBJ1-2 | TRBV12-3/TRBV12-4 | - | TGTGCCAGCAGTTTAGACTGGGGCTACACCTTC | CASSLDWGYTF
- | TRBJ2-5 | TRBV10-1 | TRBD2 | TGCGCCAGCAGTGAGGGACTAGCGGGGGGCCAAGAGACCCAGTACTTC | CASSEGLAGGQETQYF
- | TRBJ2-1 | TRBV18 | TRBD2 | TGTGCCAGCTCACCAGTAGGCCGTTTGCGGGGGGACAATGAGCAGTTCTTC | CASSPVGRLRGDNEQFF
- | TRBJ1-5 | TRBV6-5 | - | TGTGCCAGCAGCCCCCGCAGGAATCAGCCCCAGCATTTT | CASSPRRNQPQHF
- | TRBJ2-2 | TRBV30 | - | TGTGCCTGGAGGTGGGCTAGCGACACCGGGGAGCTGTTTTTT | CAWRWASDTGELFF
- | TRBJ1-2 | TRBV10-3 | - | TGTGCCATCAGTAATAGCAACGGGGGGCCCTATGGCTACACCTTC | CAISNSNGGPYGYTF